One and the same sample provided the 23 T cell receptor beta chains below, sequenced in a study of PD-L1 blockade in urothelial cancer. The protocol was immunoSEQ multiplex PCR, while the TCRdb copy is restricted to in-frame clones and leaves out a portion. Of 45,000 to 50,000 clones in the sample, approximately 80% were seen once. Time point specified: peripheral blood 6 weeks after treatment start. The sample here was PBMCs, taken around atezolizumab (anti-PD-L1) treatment. The receptors stem from a man between 65 and 85 years old with urothelial cancer.

The gene calls are TRBV18 and TRBJ2-7, with TRBD2 matching 7 bases. With V trimmed by 8 bases and J by 3 bases, 13 bases remained unmatched. The germline V gene encodes CDR1 KGHSH and CDR2 LQKENI. CDR3 size: 15 residues. DNA of the CDR3: TGTGCCAGCGCGCGCGGGAGTCCCATAAACTACGAGCAGTACTTC. Translated: CASARGSPINYEQYF.

The V gene is TRBV25-1, the J gene TRBJ2-3, with 8 bases lining up with TRBD2. The CDR3 sequence is 13 residues long. CDR1 MGHDK and CDR2 SYGVNS come from the germline V gene. The V segment lost 7 bases and the J segment 13 bases; nucleotides outside the gene matches: 13. The CDR3 coding sequence is TGTGCCAGCACCCCCACGGGCGGGACTAGGGAGTATTTT. Translation: CASTPTGGTREYF.

The chain is built from TRBV5-4 and TRBJ1-2; TRBD1 matches at 9 bases. Per the germline V gene, CDR1 is SGHNT and CDR2 is YYREEE (reference sequence). Trimming cost V 0 bases and J 7 bases; bases outside gene matches: 10. This CDR3 is built from 16 residues. The CDR3 DNA follows: TGTGCCAGCAGCTTGGGTGGGACAGGGTTAGGGTCTGGCTACACCTTC. Its protein is CASSLGGTGLGSGYTF.

This clone was seen only a few times. The V call is TRBV6-5, the J call TRBJ1-2; maybe TRBD1 (6 bases). V was shortened by 4 bases and J by 8 bases, with 17 bases between the two germline ends. Germline values: CDR1 MNHEY, CDR2 SVGAGI. The CDR3 consists of 14 residues. This CDR3 reads CASSFRDNQRGYTF. The CDR3 coding sequence is TGTGCCAGCAGTTTCCGGGACAACCAGCGGGGCTACACCTTC.

The V gene is TRBV5-1, the J gene TRBJ2-7; 9 nucleotides line up with TRBD1. The trim removed 0 bases at V and 6 bases at J, leaving 4 bases unmatched. This CDR3 has 14 amino acids. Germline loops: CDR1 SGHRS, CDR2 YFSETQ. The CDR3 nucleotides read TGCGCCAGCAGCTTGGGGGGACAGGGATCCGAGCAGTACTTC. Translation gives CASSLGGQGSEQYF.

This CDR3 reads CASSIWPRDQPQHF. DNA of the CDR3: TGTGCCAGTAGTATCTGGCCGAGGGATCAGCCCCAGCATTTT. The rearrangement links TRBV19 to TRBJ1-5; D is unresolved. V dropped 3 bases and J dropped 5 bases, with 11 bases sitting between them. Germline V gene data show CDR1 as LNHDA and CDR2 as SQIVND (reference sequence). The CDR3 extends over 14 amino acids.

The chain uses TRBV5-1 and TRBJ2-2, with D maybe TRBD2 (6 bases). Germline CDR1 and CDR2: SGHRS and YFSETQ. Trimming pared 7 bases from V and 1 base from J, leaving 14 bases between. This CDR3 comprises 15 residues. The CDR3 bases are TGCGCCAGCCAAGAGGGAGGAGGGAACACCGGGGAGCTGTTTTTT. Residues: CASQEGGGNTGELFF.

The CDR3 nucleotides are TGTGCCAGCAGCTTTCAACAGGGGGCGTCCTACAATGAGCAGTTCTTC. Its translation is CASSFQQGASYNEQFF. This chain links TRBV9 with TRBJ2-1; TRBD1 agrees at 9 bases. The CDR3 has 16 residues. The germline CDR1 and CDR2 sequences are SGDLS and YYNGEE. J lost 1 base, V lost 4 bases, and 6 bases had no gene match.

This sequence joins TRBV6-5 and TRBJ1-5; no firm D call. V was trimmed by 0 bases and J by 5 bases, leaving 11 bases between them. The CDR3 loop spans 15 amino acids. The germline V gene has CDR1 MNHEY and CDR2 SVGAGI. As DNA, the CDR3 is TGTGCCAGCAGTTACTCGGGCCTGGCCCATCAGCCCCAGCATTTT. Protein: CASSYSGLAHQPQHF.

This clone was seen just once. This sequence joins TRBV6-5 and TRBJ1-1; unclear D gene. Trimming stripped 0 bases from V and 3 bases from J, with 11 bases between. This CDR3 has 15 residues. The germline CDR1 and CDR2 sequences are MNHEY and SVGAGI. DNA of the CDR3: TGTGCCAGCAGTTACTCAAGAGGGCCCGACACTGAAGCTTTCTTT. Protein: CASSYSRGPDTEAFF.

V usage is TRBV2 and J usage is TRBJ2-5; 7 bases fit TRBD1. This CDR3 is built from 14 residues. V lost 6 bases and J lost 4; bases outside the gene matches: 8. Germline CDR1 SNHLY, CDR2 FYNNEI. The CDR3 spells CASSPKTGLETQYF. The CDR3 DNA reads as TGTGCCAGCAGCCCTAAGACAGGGTTAGAGACCCAGTACTTC.

This rearrangement joins TRBV27 to TRBJ2-7, with 13 bases fitting TRBD2. Germline assignment: CDR1 MNHEY and CDR2 SMNVEV (reference sequence). Trimming removed 7 bases from V and 4 bases from J; junction bases left unmatched: 22. The CDR3 contains 20 residues. The CDR3 protein is CASTPLWTSGRGVHFYEQYF. The DNA for the CDR3 is TGTGCCAGCACTCCCTTGTGGACTAGCGGGAGAGGGGTCCATTTTTACGAGCAGTACTTC.

The rearrangement links TRBV21-1 to TRBJ1-5; the table calls TRBD1, which could not be checked here. TRBV21-1 is a pseudogene locus. The CDR3 is 19 amino acids. The CDR3 region is CASTRGGQGGRRWDQPQHF. In DNA form, the CDR3 reads TGTGCCAGCACCCGAGGGGGGCAGGGGGGAAGGCGGTGGGACCAGCCCCAGCATTTT.

This clone has a single count. This sequence joins TRBV5-1 and TRBJ2-5; tentative D call: TRBD1 (5 bases). The CDR3 has 13 amino acids. Germline V gene lookup returns CDR1 SGHRS and CDR2 YFSETQ. Trimming left V 4 bases short and J 4 bases short, with 11 bases between. The CDR3 spells CASSQGVLETQYF. CDR3 coding DNA: TGCGCCAGCAGCCAAGGGGTCTTAGAGACCCAGTACTTC.

The chain links TRBV28 to TRBJ2-7; 7 nucleotides match TRBD1. This CDR3 is built from 15 residues. After removal of 7 bases from V and 2 bases from J, the junction contained 11 bases not matched to a gene. The V gene's germline CDR1 is MDHEN and CDR2 SYDVKM. DNA of the CDR3: TGTGCCAGCATCCAATCAGGGGGAACCGCCTACGAGCAGTACTTC. Its protein is CASIQSGGTAYEQYF.

This clone was found once. V is TRBV28 and J is TRBJ2-1; tentatively, D is TRBD2 (5 bases). CDR1 and CDR2 (germline): MDHEN, SYDVKM. V lost 5 bases and J lost 5, with 7 bases in between. The CDR3 length is 12 residues. This CDR3 reads CASSEEDNEQFF. For the CDR3, the DNA is TGTGCCAGCAGTGAGGAGGACAATGAGCAGTTCTTC.

The V gene is TRBV5-1, the J gene TRBJ2-3; 8 bases fit TRBD2. Germline V gene data show CDR1 as SGHRS and CDR2 as YFSETQ. V lost 3 bases to trimming and J lost 0 bases; unmatched junction nucleotides: 3. There are 15 residues in the CDR3. The CDR3 DNA is TGCGCCAGCAGCTGGAAGCGGGAGAGCACAGATACGCAGTATTTT. This translates into CASSWKRESTDTQYF.

V usage is TRBV5-8 and J usage is TRBJ2-1; 8 bases are a match to TRBD1. CDR1 SGHTS and CDR2 YDEGEE come from the germline V gene. The CDR3 extends over 15 amino acids. V lost 4 bases, J lost 5 bases, and 8 bases stayed unmatched. The CDR3 coding sequence is TGTGCCAGCAGCCGCGGACAGGGTTACCACAATGAGCAGTTCTTC. Its translation: CASSRGQGYHNEQFF.

As regards this clone: At one end the junction does not follow the germline gene, possibly because of a read error. The genes are TRBV27 and TRBJ1-1; no definite D call. This CDR3 is 15 amino acids long. Germline CDR1 reads MNHEY; CDR2 reads SMNVEV (reference sequence). As DNA, the CDR3 is TGTGCCAGCAGTTTATTCGCAGGATTGAAGACTGAAGCTTTCTTT. Encoded protein: CASSLFAGLKTEAFF.

The CDR3 coding sequence is TGTGCCAGCAGCTTACAGGGGGGGACAGATACGCAGTATTTT. The encoded protein is CASSLQGGTDTQYF. The chain employs TRBV5-4 and TRBJ2-3; tentatively, D is TRBD1 (8 bases). In germline, CDR1 is SGHNT, CDR2 YYREEE (reference sequence). The V end lost 2 bases, the J end lost 3 bases, and 10 bases lay between the germline ends. The length of the CDR3 is 14 residues.

The chain has TRBV2 and TRBJ1-1; no definite D call. V lost 7 bases to trimming and J lost 7 bases, with 16 bases between them. This CDR3 has 13 residues. Germline V gene data show CDR1 as SNHLY and CDR2 as FYNNEI. This CDR3 reads CASISDGEGEAFF. For the CDR3, the DNA is TGTGCCAGCATCTCCGACGGGGAAGGTGAAGCTTTCTTT.

The gene calls are TRBV6-1 and TRBJ2-5; D not resolved. This CDR3 is 12 amino acids long. Germline loops: CDR1 MNHNS, CDR2 SASEGT. Between the trimmed V and J ends, which lost 3 bases and 4 bases, there was a span of 6 bases. The CDR3 nucleotides are TGTGCCAGCAGTGAGTCTCGAGAGACCCAGTACTTC. Amino acid sequence: CASSESRETQYF.

This clone was counted a few times. The chain employs TRBV11-2 and TRBJ1-1; 7 bases map to TRBD1. In germline, CDR1 is SGHAT, CDR2 FQNNGV. The CDR3 covers 15 residues. V lost 5 bases, J lost 0 bases, and 6 bases stayed unmatched. CDR3 in DNA: TGTGCCAGCAGCCCCTGGACAGGTATGAACACTGAAGCTTTCTTT. This encodes CASSPWTGMNTEAFF.